The subject of this entry is one T cell receptor (beta chain). The source of the sample is a study of blood T cell repertoires in COVID-19. Overall study context: The United States, Italy and Spain provided the acute and convalescent COVID-19 samples.

Study processing details: Amplification of reference gene primers was used by the study to estimate nucleated cell counts. This table comes from immunoSEQ multiplex PCR, and its TCRdb copy is limited to in-frame clones, with some not included. V, J and clone size were drawn from that table, and D and trimming were deduced from the DNA. The data contain about half a million clones, roughly nine tenths of them singletons. Trimming cost V 6 bases and J 4 bases; bases outside gene matches: 12. The V gene's germline CDR1 is LNHDA and CDR2 SQIVND (reference sequence). This CDR3 spans 17 amino acids. Participants were aged roughly 18 to 89 years from 24 US areas. Either two negative PCRs, clearance, or symptom resolution qualified Cohort 3 donors as recovered.

Material for sequencing was PBMCs or T cells enriched from blood (not recorded which). This clonotype originated in a woman aged 60-75 years who had recovered from COVID-19. The chain employs TRBV19 and TRBJ1-4; 9 nucleotides match TRBD1. This CDR3 is CASSLAASTGGNEKLFF. The CDR3 region has the DNA TGTGCCAGTAGCCTCGCAGCCTCGACAGGGGGTAATGAAAAACTGTTTTTT. Using reference TRBV19 and TRBJ1-4 for the parts outside the CDR3, the full variable domain is DGGITQSPKYLFRKEGQNVTLSCEQNLNHDAMYWYRQDPGQGLRLIYYSQIVNDFQKGDIAEGYSVSREKKESFPLTVTSAQKNPTAFYLCASSLAASTGGNEKLFFGSGTQLSVL.